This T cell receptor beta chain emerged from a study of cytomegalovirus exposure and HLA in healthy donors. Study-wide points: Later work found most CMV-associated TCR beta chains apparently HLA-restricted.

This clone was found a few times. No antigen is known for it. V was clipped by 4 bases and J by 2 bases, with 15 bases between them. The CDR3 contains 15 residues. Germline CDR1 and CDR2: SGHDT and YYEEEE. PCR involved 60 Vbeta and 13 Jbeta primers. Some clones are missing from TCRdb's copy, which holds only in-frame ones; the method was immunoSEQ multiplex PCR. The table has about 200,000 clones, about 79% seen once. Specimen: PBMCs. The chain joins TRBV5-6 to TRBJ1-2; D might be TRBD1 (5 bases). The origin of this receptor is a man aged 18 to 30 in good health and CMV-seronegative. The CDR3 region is CASSDVTQGNYGYTF. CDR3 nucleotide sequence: TGTGCCAGCAGCGATGTTACCCAGGGAAACTATGGCTACACCTTC.